Below, 8 T cell receptor beta chains from the same sample are listed, as sequenced in a study of shared clonotypes between healthy human individuals. Sequencing used immunoSEQ multiplex PCR; TCRdb keeps in-frame clones, though not all of them. Of 150,000 to 200,000 clones listed, 60% to 75% are singletons. Sequenced material: memory CD4+ T cells sorted from blood. The subset was: CD45RA-negative fraction. The source is a man aged 25 to 40 in good health.

This chain links TRBV18 with TRBJ2-2, with TRBD1 as a possible D gene (5 bases). Germline assignment: CDR1 KGHSH and CDR2 LQKENI. The CDR3 has 21 residues. V lost 5 bases, J lost 0 bases, and 28 bases lay in between. CDR3 region: CASSTRTFIPSTDANTGELFF. The CDR3 bases are TGTGCCAGCTCAACTCGGACATTTATCCCCTCCACCGACGCGAACACCGGGGAGCTGTTTTTT.

In this sample, this clone turned up once. This chain joins TRBV7-3 and TRBJ2-7; no firm D call. Trimming left V 2 bases short and J 3 bases short, with 20 bases between. The CDR3 extends over 17 amino acids. CDR1 and CDR2 from the germline V gene are SGHTA and FQGTGA. As DNA, the CDR3 is TGTGCCAGCAGCTTATTGGGCGGTGGAAGTACCCACTACGAGCAGTACTTC. Encoded protein: CASSLLGGGSTHYEQYF.

This chain uses TRBV5-4 with TRBJ1-2; D call uncertain. Germline values: CDR1 SGHNT, CDR2 YYREEE (reference sequence). This CDR3 has 15 amino acids. With 1 base removed from V and 4 bases from J, the gap between germline ends came to 14 bases. The CDR3 DNA is TGTGCCAGCAGCTTGAGGGCGGCGGAGGCCTATGGCTACACCTTC. This codes for CASSLRAAEAYGYTF.

V usage is TRBV5-6 and J usage is TRBJ2-5, with 7 bases fitting TRBD1. From germline, CDR1 is SGHDT and CDR2 YYEEEE. V shed 5 bases and J 5 bases; nucleotides not matched to a gene: 9. There are 14 residues in the CDR3. The CDR3 DNA reads TGTGCCAGCAGGCACAGGGGCTCTCAGGAGACCCAGTACTTC. This gives the protein CASRHRGSQETQYF.

The gene calls are TRBV7-3 and TRBJ2-1, with 8 bases fitting TRBD1. Germline V gene data show CDR1 as SGHTA and CDR2 as FQGTGA. The V segment lost 5 bases and the J segment 8 bases; nucleotides outside the gene matches: 11. The CDR3 extends over 15 amino acids. The CDR3 sequence is CASSQGPGGLDEQFF. The CDR3 coding sequence is TGTGCCAGCAGCCAAGGTCCAGGGGGCCTCGATGAGCAGTTCTTC.

The chain is built from TRBV11-2 and TRBJ2-2; 8 bases map to TRBD1. This CDR3 is built from 14 residues. Germline lookup yields CDR1 SGHAT and CDR2 FQNNGV. The trim removed 0 bases at V and 8 bases at J, leaving 2 bases unmatched. As DNA, the CDR3 is TGTGCCAGCAGCTTAGACGGGACAGGTGGGGAGCTGTTTTTT. Protein product: CASSLDGTGGELFF. Combining the CDR3 with reference TRBV11-2 and TRBJ2-2 gives the whole variable domain EAGVAQSPRYKIIEKRQSVAFWCNPISGHATLYWYQQILGQGPKLLIQFQNNGVVDDSQLPKDRFSAERLKGVDSTLKIQPAKLEDSAVYLCASSLDGTGGELFFGEGSRLTVL.

The V gene is TRBV10-1, the J gene TRBJ2-7; 9 bases fit TRBD1. The CDR3 spans 15 residues. Germline CDR1 WNHNN, CDR2 SYGVQD (reference sequence). V shed 3 bases, J shed 1 base, and the junction held 4 bases outside the gene matches. The DNA of the CDR3 is TGCGCCAGCAGTGACCCCGGGACAGGGTCCTACGAGCAGTACTTC. Its translation: CASSDPGTGSYEQYF.

As regards this clone: The identical CDR3 is also encoded by other nucleotide sequences in the sample. The V gene is TRBV7-9, the J gene TRBJ1-1; tentative D call: TRBD1 (5 bases). CDR1 SEHNR and CDR2 FQNEAQ come from the germline V gene (reference sequence). This CDR3 has 15 amino acids. V lost 2 bases, J lost 5 bases, and 15 bases lay in between. The CDR3 bases are TGTGCCAGCAGCTTACAGGGACCGAGGAATACTGAAGCTTTCTTT. This encodes CASSLQGPRNTEAFF.